The 11 T cell receptor beta chains listed next were all sequenced from one sample in a study of OX40 agonist ivuxolimab in advanced cancers. Libraries were built with the immunoSEQ multiplex PCR assay. Held by TCRdb, this immuneACCESS table contains in-frame sequences only and omits some clones. Under half of the omission traces to an unresolved V gene where checked; the cause of the rest is unknown. The sample profile shows 15,000 to 20,000 clones; almost 95% of them were found once. The ten top clones hold under 9% of the sample. The material sequenced was CD4+ or CD8+ T cells sorted from blood, taken in a trial of the OX40 agonist ivuxolimab. The source of these receptors is an adult with an advanced solid tumor such as melanoma, head and neck, liver or kidney cancer.

The genes are TRBV5-6 and TRBJ2-7; either TRBD1 or TRBD2 may fit D (5 bases each). V was trimmed by 4 bases and J by 2 bases, leaving 22 bases between them. CDR1 and CDR2 (germline): SGHDT, YYEEEE. The CDR3 length is 17 residues. The CDR3, as DNA: TGTGCCAGCAGCACAACCCTCGGGACGACCTCCGCCTACGAGCAGTACTTC. Encoded protein: CASSTTLGTTSAYEQYF.

The chain is built from TRBV6-1 and TRBJ1-2; 9 bases line up with TRBD1. The CDR3 sequence is 15 residues long. Germline CDR1 reads MNHNS; CDR2 reads SASEGT. V lost 6 bases to trimming and J lost 3 bases; unmatched junction nucleotides: 8. The CDR3, as DNA: TGTGCCAGCAGATCCGGGACAGGGAGCGACTATGGCTACACCTTC. Its protein product is CASRSGTGSDYGYTF.

The chain employs TRBV9 and TRBJ2-4; TRBD1 matches 7 bases. CDR1 is SGDLS and CDR2 is YYNGEE in the germline V gene. CDR3 length: 17 residues. After removal of 3 bases from V and 1 base from J, the junction contained 10 bases not matched to a gene. The CDR3 sequence: CASSAGQAVTAKNIQYF. CDR3 in DNA: TGTGCCAGCAGCGCCGGACAGGCGGTGACGGCCAAAAACATTCAGTACTTC.

The chain employs TRBV13 and TRBJ2-5; weak D call: TRBD1 (5 bases). Germline CDR1 is PRHDT and CDR2 is FYEKMQ (reference sequence). V lost 6 bases, J lost 3 bases, and 11 bases lay in between. The CDR3 has 13 residues. CDR3 amino acids: CASRSTEEETQYF. The DNA for the CDR3 is TGTGCCAGCAGATCGACAGAGGAAGAGACCCAGTACTTC.

The chain uses TRBV6-5 and TRBJ1-1, with D uncertain. Germline assignment: CDR1 MNHEY and CDR2 SVGAGI. Trimming removed 5 bases at V and 4 bases at J, with 17 bases between. The CDR3 has 15 residues. CDR3 sequence reads: CASSAPGQDRTEAFF. Written as DNA, the CDR3 is TGTGCCAGCAGTGCCCCGGGCCAAGACCGCACTGAAGCTTTCTTT.

The chain is built from TRBV4-3 and TRBJ2-7, with D unclear. Trimming stripped 0 bases from V and 0 bases from J, with 12 bases between. The CDR3 is 16 residues long. Per germline, CDR1 LGHNA and CDR2 YSLEER. The DNA of the CDR3 is TGCGCCAGCAGCCAAGAGGTGCTCTCAAGCTCCTACGAGCAGTACTTC. Amino acid sequence: CASSQEVLSSSYEQYF.

This chain joins TRBV11-2 and TRBJ2-5; the D gene is possibly TRBD1 (6 bases). CDR1 is SGHAT and CDR2 is FQNNGV in the germline V gene. The CDR3 runs to 13 residues. V shed 3 bases and J shed 3 bases, with 8 bases lying between them. CDR3 sequence reads: CASSFGTKETQYF. The CDR3 DNA is TGTGCCAGCAGCTTCGGGACAAAAGAGACCCAGTACTTC.

The genes are TRBV2 and TRBJ2-1; 8 bases align to TRBD2. Looked up from germline, CDR1 is SNHLY and CDR2 is FYNNEI. This CDR3 is built from 21 residues. V lost 3 bases and J lost 4; bases outside the gene matches: 23. CDR3 sequence: CASSDGPGGGKLAGLYNEQFF. The CDR3 nucleotides read TGTGCCAGCAGTGATGGCCCCGGCGGCGGAAAGCTAGCGGGCCTGTACAATGAGCAGTTCTTC.

This clone was seen only a few times. The genes are TRBV5-1 and TRBJ1-1; D is unresolved. Germline V gives CDR1 SGHRS, CDR2 YFSETQ. This CDR3 has 14 residues. V gave up 4 bases and J gave up 1 base, with 11 bases separating them. For the CDR3, the DNA is TGCGCCAGCAGCGGCGATTTTAAGAACACTGAAGCTTTCTTT. Protein: CASSGDFKNTEAFF.

The gene calls are TRBV11-3 and TRBJ2-1; 7 bases fit TRBD2. CDR1 SGHNT and CDR2 YENEEA come from the germline V gene. J was trimmed by 3 bases and V by 0 bases; bases with no gene match: 8. The CDR3 is 17 amino acids. The CDR3 DNA reads as TGTGCCAGCAGCTTAGATTCCCTAGCGGAAGTCTACAATGAGCAGTTCTTC. This codes for CASSLDSLAEVYNEQFF.

The chain recombines TRBV28 with TRBJ1-2; unclear D gene. This CDR3 is built from 14 residues. Germline values: CDR1 MDHEN, CDR2 SYDVKM. V lost 2 bases, J lost 6 bases, and 13 bases lay in between. CDR3 DNA sequence: TGTGCCAGCAGTTTAAAGGGTTGGCAGAATGGCTACACCTTC. This sequence encodes CASSLKGWQNGYTF.